This T cell receptor (beta chain) was identified in a study of T cell responses to AZD1222 COVID-19 vaccine. CDR1 and CDR2 (germline): KGHSH, LQKENI. V shed 3 bases and J 2 bases; nucleotides not matched to a gene: 4. CDR3 length equals 15 residues. To note about this clone: Its target is unknown.

Whole-study findings and limits: In a largely white British group with more females than males, clonal diversity was possibly underestimated.

Sequencing used immunoSEQ multiplex PCR; TCRdb keeps in-frame clones, though not all of them. The sample lists tens of thousands of clones, roughly 92% occurring once. This TCR was sampled from an adult who received the AZD1222 COVID-19 vaccine. The chain employs TRBV18 and TRBJ1-5, with 7 nucleotides matching TRBD1. This sample comprised peripheral blood, obtained 28 days after the second AZD1222 dose. DNA for the CDR3: TGTGCCAGCTCACCCGGGACAGACCGCAATCAGCCCCAGCATTTT. Amino acid sequence: CASSPGTDRNQPQHF.